This T cell receptor beta chain derives from a study of T cells in Graves' hyperthyroidism and ophthalmopathy. From RNA transcripts, TCR beta CDR3 regions were amplified. The TCR CDR3 first-round RT-PCR relied on the HTBI primer set. TCRdb ran MiXCR on the multiplex PCR reads and lists one entry per CDR3 protein. The sample lists about 360,000 distinct CDR3 sequences; about 13% were seen once. Trimming removed 1 base at V and 1 base at J, with 4 bases between. The CDR3 has 13 residues. In germline, CDR1 is MNHEY, CDR2 SMNVEV (reference sequence). This clonotype was counted ten times or more. The sequence derives from a woman between 18 and 29 years old with Graves' hyperthyroidism. The chain recombines TRBV27 with TRBJ1-1; D call uncertain. Sequenced sample: blood. CDR3 residues: CASSLFRNTEAFF. In DNA, the CDR3 is TGTGCCAGCAGTTTATTCCGGAACACTGAAGCTTTCTTT.